This T cell receptor (beta chain) was found in a study of T cells in Graves' hyperthyroidism and ophthalmopathy. Each ophthalmopathy patient scored at least 3 on the Clinical Activity Score and at least 4 on NOSPECS grade, with duration under 3 months. Around 10 ml fresh peripheral blood yielded the PBMCs. The germline CDR1 and CDR2 sequences are KGHSH and LQKENI. There are 15 residues in the CDR3. V shed 6 bases and J shed 6 bases, with 18 bases lying between them. This clonotype was found many times. Its antigen is unidentified. Study-level points and caveats: Onset of ophthalmopathy came a median approximately 6.5 months after the model predicted it. Blood held most thyroid clonotypes expanded above 0.001 frequency.

Authors of the study amplified TCR beta CDR3 regions from RNA transcripts. First-round RT-PCR of the TCR CDR3 relied on the HTBI primer set. From the multiplex PCR reads, TCRdb called clonotypes with MiXCR, one entry per CDR3 protein. The sample includes around 620,000 distinct CDR3 sequences, more than 13% of them seen just once. The sequence was obtained from a woman aged 18 to 35 with Graves' ophthalmopathy. The sequencing input was blood. The V gene is TRBV18, the J gene TRBJ1-5; TRBD1 might be the D (6 bases). The CDR3 DNA sequence: TGTGCCAGCTCGAGGGACACCCTGGACGGTCAGCCCCAGCATTTT. Translating gives CASSRDTLDGQPQHF.